One sample yielded the 12 T cell receptor beta chains listed below, sequenced in a study of OX40 agonist ivuxolimab in advanced cancers. Some clones are missing from TCRdb's copy, which holds only in-frame ones; the method was immunoSEQ multiplex PCR. The data show about 66,000 clones, roughly 81% seen once. Sequenced material: CD4+ or CD8+ T cells sorted from blood, taken in a trial of the OX40 agonist ivuxolimab. These receptors were taken from an adult with an advanced solid tumor such as melanoma, head and neck, liver or kidney cancer.

This rearrangement joins TRBV11-3 to TRBJ2-1; D possibly matches TRBD1 or TRBD2 (5 bases each). This CDR3 is 15 amino acids long. Per the germline V gene, CDR1 is SGHNT and CDR2 is YENEEA. V was trimmed by 0 bases and J by 9 bases, leaving 15 bases between them. CDR3 loop: CASSLDGAEGAEQFF. The CDR3 region has the DNA TGTGCCAGCAGCTTAGACGGGGCAGAAGGAGCTGAGCAGTTCTTC.

This chain uses TRBV4-2 with TRBJ1-6, with a tentative D call TRBD1 (6 bases). V was pared by 2 bases and J by 6 bases, with 17 bases between. Germline loops: CDR1 LGHNA, CDR2 YNFKEQ. This CDR3 contains 17 residues. CDR3 DNA sequence: TGTGCCAGCAGCCAATCCTCCCCCCAGGGGAGTAATTCACCCCTCCACTTT. It codes for CASSQSSPQGSNSPLHF.

This chain uses TRBV27 with TRBJ1-2; TRBD1 might be the D (5 bases). The CDR3 runs 16 residues. V was pared by 6 bases and J by 4 bases, with 21 bases between. The germline V gene has CDR1 MNHEY and CDR2 SMNVEV (reference sequence). The CDR3 sequence: CASRLGRAGPSYGYTF. The CDR3 region has the DNA TGTGCCAGCAGATTAGGGAGGGCAGGGCCTTCCTATGGCTACACCTTC.

The chain links TRBV19 to TRBJ2-7; the D is unclear. V lost 1 base to trimming and J lost 5 bases, with 18 bases between them. The CDR3 runs to 16 residues. Germline V gene lookup returns CDR1 LNHDA and CDR2 SQIVND (reference sequence). The CDR3 protein is CASSIGKRWDYNEQYF. The CDR3 DNA reads as TGTGCCAGTAGTATAGGGAAGAGATGGGATTACAACGAGCAGTACTTC.

The table lists this clone with a count of one. The chain links TRBV2 to TRBJ1-3; D is unresolved. CDR1 and CDR2 from the germline V gene are SNHLY and FYNNEI. V lost 2 bases to trimming and J lost 2 bases, with 7 bases between them. This CDR3 is 14 amino acids long. The CDR3 spells CASSEPAAGNTIYF. The CDR3 nucleotides are TGTGCCAGCAGTGAACCGGCAGCTGGAAACACCATATATTTT.

The V gene is TRBV7-3, the J gene TRBJ1-1; D remains unclear. The CDR3 is made up of 13 amino acids. Deletions cut 3 bases from V and 0 bases from J, with 5 bases between. Germline V gene lookup returns CDR1 SGHTA and CDR2 FQGTGA. Written as DNA, the CDR3 is TGTGCCAGCAGCTTGGACCTGAACACTGAAGCTTTCTTT. Amino acid sequence: CASSLDLNTEAFF.

J is TRBJ2-3 and V is TRBV25-1; the D is unclear. CDR1 and CDR2 (germline): MGHDK, SYGVNS. The CDR3 has 14 residues. The ends were cut back, 1 base at V and 5 bases at J, with 10 bases in the middle. CDR3 DNA sequence: TGTGCCAGCAGTGAATCATCGGGCGGAGATACGCAGTATTTT. This encodes CASSESSGGDTQYF.

V is TRBV5-4 and J is TRBJ2-3, with 11 bases fitting TRBD2. The CDR3 contains 18 residues. V dropped 0 bases and J dropped 5; count of bases not matched to a gene: 11. CDR1 and CDR2 (germline): SGHNT, YYREEE (reference sequence). In nucleotides, the CDR3 is TGTGCCAGCAGCTTGGGTAGCGGGGGGGCCGTTTCCGTAGATACGCAGTATTTT. It encodes CASSLGSGGAVSVDTQYF.

The chain links TRBV4-2 to TRBJ2-7; D perhaps matches TRBD1 (5 bases). This CDR3 spans 17 amino acids. CDR1 LGHNA and CDR2 YNFKEQ come from the germline V gene. The germline V and J ends were trimmed by 4 bases and 0 bases, with 19 bases remaining between them. The CDR3 loop is CASSREHQGGASYEQYF. In DNA form, the CDR3 reads TGTGCCAGCAGCCGCGAACATCAGGGTGGCGCCTCCTACGAGCAGTACTTC.

The J gene is TRBJ1-1, the V gene TRBV9, with D hard to call. CDR3 length: 14 residues. Trimming removed 0 bases at V and 3 bases at J, with 9 bases between. The germline gives CDR1 SGDLS, CDR2 YYNGEE. The CDR3 is CASSVVEGDTEAFF. CDR3 sequence (DNA): TGTGCCAGCAGCGTAGTTGAGGGAGACACTGAAGCTTTCTTT.

The chain uses TRBV30 and TRBJ2-7; possibly TRBD1 for D (5 bases). CDR3 size: 13 residues. Trimming removed 2 bases from V and 7 bases from J, with 15 bases in between. Germline CDR1 GTSNPN, CDR2 SVGIG (reference sequence). CDR3 in amino acids: CAWSWGTSDEQYF. The CDR3 DNA sequence: TGTGCCTGGAGTTGGGGCACCTCCGATGAGCAGTACTTC.

At least ten counts were recorded for this clone. The chain uses TRBV18 and TRBJ2-7; a possible D gene is TRBD2 (5 bases). This CDR3 region has 13 residues. V dropped 0 bases and J dropped 3 bases, with 6 bases sitting between them. Germline V CDR1 and CDR2: KGHSH, LQKENI. CDR3 coding DNA: TGTGCCAGCTCACCACCGGGAGTCTACGAGCAGTACTTC. Translation gives CASSPPGVYEQYF.